The 7 T cell receptor beta chains below were found in one sample sequenced in a study of cytomegalovirus exposure and HLA in healthy donors. 13 Jbeta primers and 60 Vbeta primers were used for the PCR. Measured with immunoSEQ multiplex PCR; TCRdb has only the in-frame clones, and not every one. This repertoire shows some 60,000 clones, 80% found once; its top ten account for approximately 3.5%. The sample consisted of PBMCs. These receptors all stem from a woman between 40 and 55 years old in good health and CMV-seronegative.

In the case of this clone: The identical CDR3 is also encoded by other nucleotide sequences in the sample. The CDR3 DNA follows: TGCGCCAGCAGCAAGGGGCTAGCGGGGATAAATGAGCAGTTCTTC. It encodes CASSKGLAGINEQFF. V is TRBV5-1 and J is TRBJ2-1, with 9 bases matching TRBD2. The germline gives CDR1 SGHRS, CDR2 YFSETQ. Trimming removed 4 bases from V and 7 bases from J; junction bases left unmatched: 9. CDR3 size: 15 residues.

This sequence joins TRBV28 and TRBJ2-3, with 8 bases matching TRBD2. The CDR3 sequence is 15 residues long. The junction had 3 bases not matched to a gene; V was cut back by 3 bases and J by 1 base. Per germline, CDR1 MDHEN and CDR2 SYDVKM. The CDR3 region is CASSLGAGGTDTQYF. The CDR3 region has the DNA TGTGCCAGCAGTTTGGGAGCGGGAGGCACAGATACGCAGTATTTT.

V and J are TRBV28 and TRBJ2-7; 8 bases agree with TRBD2. Germline CDR1 is MDHEN and CDR2 is SYDVKM. V shed 6 bases, J shed 5 bases, and the junction held 12 bases outside the gene matches. CDR3 size: 15 residues. The CDR3 DNA sequence: TGTGCCAGCAGCCTCCAAGCGGGAGTTGGCCACGAGCAGTACTTC. Encoded protein: CASSLQAGVGHEQYF.

The rearrangement uses TRBV4-1 and TRBJ2-3; 11 bases are shared with TRBD2. J lost 3 bases, V lost 0 bases, and 5 bases had no gene match. Germline values: CDR1 MGHRA, CDR2 YSYEKL. This CDR3 contains 17 residues. The CDR3 nucleotides read TGCGCCAGCAGCCAAGATCAAACTAGCGGGAGAACAGATACGCAGTATTTT. Its translation: CASSQDQTSGRTDTQYF.

The gene calls are TRBV28 and TRBJ2-3; D call uncertain. Trimming left V 6 bases short and J 3 bases short, with 10 bases between. Germline V gives CDR1 MDHEN, CDR2 SYDVKM. The CDR3 is 13 amino acids. CDR3 sequence: CASRSALTDTQYF. The CDR3 DNA is TGTGCCAGCAGAAGCGCACTTACAGATACGCAGTATTTT.

The chain is built from TRBV7-2 and TRBJ2-1, with 8 bases lining up with TRBD2. After removal of 3 bases from V and 7 bases from J, the junction contained 5 bases not matched to a gene. Germline assignment: CDR1 SGHTA and CDR2 FQGNSA. The length of the CDR3 is 14 residues. CDR3 in amino acids: CASSLNSGNNEQFF. The CDR3 DNA sequence: TGTGCCAGCAGCTTGAATAGCGGGAATAATGAGCAGTTCTTC.

The chain recombines TRBV7-3 with TRBJ2-7, with 10 bases identical to TRBD2. Germline loops: CDR1 SGHTA, CDR2 FQGTGA. The CDR3 is made up of 13 amino acids. Losses at the gene ends were 6 bases for V and 7 bases for J; bases not matched to a gene: 6. The CDR3 DNA sequence: TGTGCCAGCAGTGTAAGCGGGAGGGGTGAGCAGTACTTC. This codes for CASSVSGRGEQYF.